The 5 T cell receptor beta chains presented below share a single source sample, sequenced in a study of beta chain features in type 1 diabetes. Isolated RNA was reverse transcribed in full, so expressed TCRB transcripts were sequenced. The method was immunoSEQ multiplex PCR; TCRdb's version includes in-frame clones alone and lacks a portion of them. The sample shows a few hundred thousand clones, about 14% of them seen only once. The material sequenced was central memory CD4+ T cells from blood. Receptors originate from a man aged 30-40 years in good health.

This clone was detected only a few times. The rearrangement joins TRBV6-1 to TRBJ2-1, with D perhaps TRBD1 (6 bases). This CDR3 spans 14 amino acids. Trimming cost V 5 bases and J 5 bases, with 13 bases left between them. Per the germline V gene, CDR1 is MNHNS and CDR2 is SASEGT. CDR3 in DNA: TGTGCCAGCAGTTATTCAGACAGGAACAATGAGCAGTTCTTC. Encoded protein: CASSYSDRNNEQFF.

V is TRBV5-4 and J is TRBJ1-3, with D unresolved. This CDR3 is built from 13 residues. Trimming pared 3 bases from V and 4 bases from J, leaving 8 bases between. The germline V gene has CDR1 SGHNT and CDR2 YYREEE (reference sequence). CDR3 sequence: CASSSAGGNTIYF. The CDR3 DNA follows: TGTGCCAGCAGCTCCGCGGGGGGAAACACCATATATTTT.

DNA for the CDR3: TGTGCCAGCAGCCAAGACCTGGCAGGGGTTGGTACTGAAGCTTTCTTT. As protein: CASSQDLAGVGTEAFF. The V gene is TRBV5-4, the J gene TRBJ1-1; the D gene is possibly TRBD1 (6 bases). Trimming removed 4 bases from V and 5 bases from J, with 21 bases in between. Germline lookup yields CDR1 SGHNT and CDR2 YYREEE (reference sequence). The CDR3 has 16 amino acids.

This clone was observed a handful of times. The chain is built from TRBV7-2 and TRBJ1-1, with 10 bases identical to TRBD1. Looked up from germline, CDR1 is SGHTA and CDR2 is FQGNSA. The CDR3 is 15 residues long. V lost 4 bases and J lost 5; bases outside the gene matches: 7. CDR3 residues: CASSYPGTGETEAFF. In nucleotides, the CDR3 is TGTGCCAGCAGCTACCCCGGGACAGGGGAAACTGAAGCTTTCTTT.

This clone was detected only a few times. This chain joins TRBV19 and TRBJ1-5; a possible D gene is TRBD1 (6 bases). CDR1 is LNHDA and CDR2 is SQIVND in the germline V gene (reference sequence). V gave up 8 bases and J gave up 11 bases, with 16 bases separating them. This CDR3 is built from 12 residues. CDR3 bases: TGTGCCAGTCGGGGGGCCGAATCCACCCAGCATTTT. Translated, it gives CASRGAESTQHF. Filled out from reference TRBV19 and TRBJ1-5, the complete variable domain reads DGGITQSPKYLFRKEGQNVTLSCEQNLNHDAMYWYRQDPGQGLRLIYYSQIVNDFQKGDIAEGYSVSREKKESFPLTVTSAQKNPTAFYLCASRGAESTQHFGDGTRLSIL.